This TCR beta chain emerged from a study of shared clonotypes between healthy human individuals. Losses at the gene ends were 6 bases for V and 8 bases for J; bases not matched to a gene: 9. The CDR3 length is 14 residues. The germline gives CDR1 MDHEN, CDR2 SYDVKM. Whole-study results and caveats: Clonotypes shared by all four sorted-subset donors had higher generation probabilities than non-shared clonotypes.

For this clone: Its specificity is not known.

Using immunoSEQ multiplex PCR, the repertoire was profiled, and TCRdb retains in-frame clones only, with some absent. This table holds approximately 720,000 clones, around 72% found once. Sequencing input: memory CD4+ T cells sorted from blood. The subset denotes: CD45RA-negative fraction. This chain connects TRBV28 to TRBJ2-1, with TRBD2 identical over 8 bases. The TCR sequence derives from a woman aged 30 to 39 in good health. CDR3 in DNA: TGTGCCAGCAGGGATCGGACTAGCACCGATGAGCAGTTCTTC. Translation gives CASRDRTSTDEQFF. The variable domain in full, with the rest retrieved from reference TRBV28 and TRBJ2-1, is DVKVTQSSRYLVKRTGEKVFLECVQDMDHENMFWYRQDPGLGLRLIYFSYDVKMKEKGDIPEGYSVSREKKERFSLILESASTNQTSMYLCASRDRTSTDEQFFGPGTRLTVL.